The following is a TCR beta chain sequence with its context. The data are from a study of blood T cell repertoires in COVID-19. About the study: Material from acute and convalescent COVID-19 was sourced from the United States, Italy and Spain. From T cells, B-cell-depleted T cells, or PBMCs came the material, which was cDNA or gDNA.

Original data processing: Amplification with reference gene primers provided the estimates of nucleated cell counts. The method was immunoSEQ multiplex PCR; TCRdb's version includes in-frame clones alone and lacks a portion of them. V and J calls and clone size follow that table, whereas D and trimming were derived from the DNA. The sample records 240,000 or so clones, 88% being singletons. The germline gives CDR1 GTSNPN, CDR2 SVGIG (reference sequence). The CDR3 length is 14 residues. Unmatched junction bases numbered 5, after V lost 3 bases and J lost 6 bases. The chain joins TRBV30 to TRBJ2-2, with 9 bases identical to TRBD2. The specimen was peripheral blood. The sequence derives from a middle-aged woman who had recovered from COVID-19. CDR3 sequence reads: CAWSRGGRAGELFF. The CDR3 bases are TGTGCCTGGAGCCGGGGCGGGAGGGCCGGGGAGCTGTTTTTT.